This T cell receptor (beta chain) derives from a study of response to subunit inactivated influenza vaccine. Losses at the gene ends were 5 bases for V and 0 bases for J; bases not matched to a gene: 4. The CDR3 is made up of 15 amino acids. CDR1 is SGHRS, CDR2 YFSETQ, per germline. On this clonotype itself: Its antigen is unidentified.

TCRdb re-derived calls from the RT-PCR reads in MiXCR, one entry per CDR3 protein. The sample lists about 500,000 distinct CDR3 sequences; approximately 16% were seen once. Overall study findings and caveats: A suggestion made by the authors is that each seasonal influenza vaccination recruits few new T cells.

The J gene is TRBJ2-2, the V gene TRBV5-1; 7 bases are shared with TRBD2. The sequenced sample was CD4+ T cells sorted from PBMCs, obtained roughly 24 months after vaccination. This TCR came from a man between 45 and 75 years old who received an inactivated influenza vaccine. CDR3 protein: CASSPAGANTGELFF. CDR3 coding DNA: TGCGCCAGCAGTCCCGCGGGGGCGAACACCGGGGAGCTGTTTTTT.